This T cell receptor beta chain appears in the sequencing data of a study of cytomegalovirus exposure and HLA in healthy donors. The PCR made use of 60 Vbeta and 13 Jbeta primers. TCRdb's copy holds only in-frame clones and misses some; the assay was immunoSEQ multiplex PCR. This table has approximately 120,000 clones, around 73% appearing once. The V gene's germline CDR1 is GTSNPN and CDR2 SVGIG (reference sequence). This CDR3 is 12 amino acids long. V dropped 4 bases and J dropped 2 bases, with 8 bases sitting between them. The chain has TRBV30 and TRBJ1-2; possibly TRBD1 for D (5 bases). The sequenced material came from PBMCs. This receptor was taken from a man aged 60-69 years in good health and CMV-seropositive. The CDR3 region is CAWNGANYGYTF. For the CDR3, the DNA is TGTGCCTGGAATGGGGCAAACTATGGCTACACCTTC.